This TCR beta chain was sequenced during a study of T-cell memory formation after mild COVID-19. Study-wide points: Prior to infection, memory already included some responding clones, suggesting cross-reactive memory joined. The main location of contracting CD4+ clones was CM and EM, and that of contracting CD8+ clones was EMRA. Contracting clones from day 15 to 85 showed balanced CD4/CD8; later expanders favored CD4+.

Details on this clonotype: Its specificity is not known.

CDR3 length: 19 residues. The V gene's germline CDR1 is DFQATT and CDR2 SNEGSKA (reference sequence). V lost 1 base to trimming and J lost 0 bases; unmatched junction nucleotides: 12. TCRdb ran MiXCR on the 5' RACE reads and lists one entry per CDR3 protein. The repertoire holds roughly 550,000 distinct CDR3 sequences, with 20% as singletons. The V and J genes are TRBV20-1 and TRBJ2-1; 10 bases are shared with TRBD2. Source material: PBMCs or a T cell subset sorted from them (not recorded which). The sequence came from an adult woman who had mild COVID-19 (a few samples of this study predate the infection). Cell type and time point are not known. Here the CDR3 reads CSARGLAGVGFSSYNEQFF. The CDR3 nucleotides read TGCAGTGCTAGAGGCCTAGCGGGAGTCGGCTTCAGCTCCTACAATGAGCAGTTCTTC.